This T cell receptor beta chain derives from a study of cytomegalovirus exposure and HLA in healthy donors. When sampled, the donors appeared nominally healthy, though they likely had unrecorded immune exposures. Study-wide results and limits: Some V segments could not be told apart, so they were left out, TRBV6-2 and TRBV6-3 among them.

The length of the CDR3 is 14 residues. The J segment lost 2 bases and the V segment lost 6 bases, leaving 7 bases of the junction unmatched. From germline, CDR1 is ENHRY and CDR2 SYGVKD. Primers included in the PCR were 60 Vbeta and 13 Jbeta primers. Using immunoSEQ multiplex PCR, the repertoire was profiled, and TCRdb retains in-frame clones only, with some absent. Its clone listing holds around 100,000 clones. Details on this clone: Its specificity is unknown.

Sequenced sample: PBMCs. The chain joins TRBV10-3 to TRBJ2-7; 7 bases match TRBD1. This receptor was taken from a woman aged 25-40 years in good health and CMV-seronegative. The DNA for the CDR3 is TGTGCCATCAGAGACAGGGTCAACACCTACGAGCAGTACTTC. This gives the protein CAIRDRVNTYEQYF.